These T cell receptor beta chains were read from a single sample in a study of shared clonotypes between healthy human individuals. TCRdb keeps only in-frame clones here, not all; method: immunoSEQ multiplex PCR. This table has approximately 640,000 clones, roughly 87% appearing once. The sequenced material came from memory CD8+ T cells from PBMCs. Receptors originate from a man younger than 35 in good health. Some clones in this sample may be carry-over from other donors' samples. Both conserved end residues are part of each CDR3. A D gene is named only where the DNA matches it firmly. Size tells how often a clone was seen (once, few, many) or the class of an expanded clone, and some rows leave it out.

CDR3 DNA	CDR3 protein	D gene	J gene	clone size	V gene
TGCGCCAGCAGCCTAGTAGGCGGGAGAAGTGGCGGGGAGCTGTTTTTT	CASSLVGGRSGGELFF	TRBD2	TRBJ2-2	.	TRBV4-3
TGTGCCAGCAGCTTAGTGGCAGGGAGCTCGGGCTACACCTTC	CASSLVAGSSGYTF	.	TRBJ1-2	.	TRBV11-2
TGTGCCAGCAGCTTGGACAGGCGGCGAGGGGGAACTGAAGCTTTCTTT	CASSLDRRRGGTEAFF	.	TRBJ1-1	.	TRBV5-6
TGTGCCAGCAGCCGCAACTCTGAAGCTTTCTTT	CASSRNSEAFF	.	TRBJ1-1	.	TRBV7-9
TGTGCCAGCAAGGGAGACGGGTCCCTCTACGAGCAGTACTTC	CASKGDGSLYEQYF	.	TRBJ2-7	.	TRBV7-9
TGTGCCAGCAGCGTAGATCGGGGTGCGGGGCGTGAGCAGTTCTTC	CASSVDRGAGREQFF	.	TRBJ2-1	once	TRBV9
TGTGCCAGCAGTTTATCGATTCTCACCGGGAGACAAGAGACCCAGTACTTC	CASSLSILTGRQETQYF	.	TRBJ2-5	.	TRBV27
TGTGCCAGCAGTTACATGCTGGGCGAGCAGTACTTC	CASSYMLGEQYF	.	TRBJ2-7	.	TRBV6-5
TGCGCCAGCAGCTTCCGGAGTCAGGGGACGATGTACGAGCAGTACTTC	CASSFRSQGTMYEQYF	.	TRBJ2-7	.	TRBV5-1
TGTGCCAGCAGCCCCCTTCCCCGGGGACCCGGGGAGACCCAGTACTTC	CASSPLPRGPGETQYF	.	TRBJ2-5	once	TRBV13
TGTGCCAGCAGCTTAGCGGTGTACTCCTACAATGAGCAGTTCTTC	CASSLAVYSYNEQFF	.	TRBJ2-1	.	TRBV27
TGTGCCAGCAGCTCCCCCCCCAGGGGACTAGTCTCCGATACGCAGTATTTT	CASSSPPRGLVSDTQYF	TRBD2	TRBJ2-3	.	TRBV7-9
TGTGCCAGCAGTTTACTAGGCGGGGGTGAGAGGTACGAGCAGTACTTC	CASSLLGGGERYEQYF	TRBD2	TRBJ2-7	.	TRBV28
TGTGCCAGCAGCCCACTAGTGACAGGGTCCACTGAAGCTTTCTTT	CASSPLVTGSTEAFF	TRBD1	TRBJ1-1	.	TRBV9
TGCGCCAGCAGCCAGAGTCGGGGGGGCGGGAGCTACGAGCAGTACTTC	CASSQSRGGGSYEQYF	TRBD2	TRBJ2-7	.	TRBV4-3
TGCGCCAGCAGCCGATGGGTCTTTGGGGATGAGCAGTTCTTC	CASSRWVFGDEQFF	.	TRBJ2-1	few	TRBV4-1
TGTGCCAGTAAGCCGGCGGGAGGGAACACAGATACGCAGTATTTT	CASKPAGGNTDTQYF	TRBD2	TRBJ2-3	.	TRBV27
TGTGCCAGCAGCTTAGCAGTTAGCAATCAGCCCCAGCATTTT	CASSLAVSNQPQHF	.	TRBJ1-5	.	TRBV7-9
TGTGCCAGCATCCGGTTTGGGGCGAACACTGAAGCTTTCTTT	CASIRFGANTEAFF	.	TRBJ1-1	.	TRBV13
TGTGCCAGCAGCCAAGAAAGTGGGTCCCAGTACTTC	CASSQESGSQYF	.	TRBJ2-5	.	TRBV14
TGTGCCAGCAATCAGGGAACTCGCTCTGGAAACACCATATATTTT	CASNQGTRSGNTIYF	.	TRBJ1-3	.	TRBV6-1
TGTGCCAGCAGTTTATCGAGGTGGCCGGGTGGAACTGAAGCTTTCTTT	CASSLSRWPGGTEAFF	.	TRBJ1-1	.	TRBV27
TGTGCCAGCAGTCTCCGACTAGCGGCGAACACCGGGGAGCTGTTTTTT	CASSLRLAANTGELFF	TRBD2	TRBJ2-2	.	TRBV27
TGCAGCGTTGGTGGTGGGGACGTCTGGGCCAAAAACATTCAGTACTTC	CSVGGGDVWAKNIQYF	.	TRBJ2-4	.	TRBV29-1
TGCAGCGTTGAAGATCTTCACGGGGAGGGTGTCGCCGGGGAGCTGTTTTTT	CSVEDLHGEGVAGELFF	TRBD2	TRBJ2-2	.	TRBV29-1
TGTGCCAGCAGTTTATGGAGGGGAATTGGTGGCTACACCTTC	CASSLWRGIGGYTF	.	TRBJ1-2	.	TRBV27
TGTGCCATCAGTGATCCCGCACGGGGGCAAAACACCGGGGAGCTGTTTTTT	CAISDPARGQNTGELFF	.	TRBJ2-2	.	TRBV10-3
TGCGCCAGCAGTGAAAGGGGTGGGGCCAACGTCCTGACTTTC	CASSERGGANVLTF	.	TRBJ2-6	.	TRBV10-1
TGTGCCAGCAGGGTCTTGGGGCAGGGGAATCAGCCCCAGCATTTT	CASRVLGQGNQPQHF	.	TRBJ1-5	.	TRBV27
TGTGCCAGCAGCCCAGAACGGGGGACTGGGGCCAACGTCCTGACTTTC	CASSPERGTGANVLTF	.	TRBJ2-6	.	TRBV11-1
TGTGCCAGCAGTTCCCCTAGGGACGCCACCTACGAGCAGTACTTC	CASSSPRDATYEQYF	.	TRBJ2-7	.	TRBV6-5
TGCAGCGCGGAGACAGGGATGGAGACCGGGGAGCTGTTTTTT	CSAETGMETGELFF	TRBD1	TRBJ2-2	.	TRBV29-1
TGTGCCAGTAGTATGGGACTGATTTGGGGCTACACCTTC	CASSMGLIWGYTF	.	TRBJ1-2	.	TRBV19
TGTGCCAGCAGTTTTGGTCTAGCGGGCTACGAGCAGTACTTC	CASSFGLAGYEQYF	TRBD2	TRBJ2-7	.	TRBV27
TGTGCCATCAGTGAAGAAGGGGCCGCCCAAGAGACCCAGTACTTC	CAISEEGAAQETQYF	.	TRBJ2-5	.	TRBV10-3
TGCGCCAGCAGCCCCCACCGGACAGGGGGCGACGAGCAGTACTTC	CASSPHRTGGDEQYF	TRBD1	TRBJ2-7	.	TRBV4-1
TGTGCCAGTAGTATAGAAGCAGGAGAGACCCAGTACTTC	CASSIEAGETQYF	.	TRBJ2-5	.	TRBV19
TGTGCCAGTAGTATTAGGTGGCGGGAGGAGGAAAACATTCAGTACTTC	CASSIRWREEENIQYF	TRBD2	TRBJ2-4	.	TRBV19
TGTGCCAGCAGCCCTACAGGAGAGGGAGTTGGGTGGCCCCTCCACTTT	CASSPTGEGVGWPLHF	.	TRBJ1-6	.	TRBV28
TGTGCCAGCAGTTTACGGTGGCTAGCGGGATATTTCGAGCAGTACTTC	CASSLRWLAGYFEQYF	TRBD2	TRBJ2-7	.	TRBV27
TGTGCCAGCAGCACAGGGGGCGAAGAGACCCAGTACTTC	CASSTGGEETQYF	TRBD1	TRBJ2-5	.	TRBV11-1
TGTGCCAGCAGCGGGACAGCTGACTACGAGCAGTACTTC	CASSGTADYEQYF	TRBD1	TRBJ2-7	.	TRBV27
TGTGCCAGCAGTTCACTAGTGTCGCGTGCAGATACGCAGTATTTT	CASSSLVSRADTQYF	.	TRBJ2-3	.	TRBV27
TGCGCCAGCAGCCAATTTCCCAGGGTGGGCCTCCCCGGGGAGCTGTTTTTT	CASSQFPRVGLPGELFF	.	TRBJ2-2	.	TRBV4-1
TGTGCCAGCAGTGACTCGGCGGGAGGGCCAACAGATACGCAGTATTTT	CASSDSAGGPTDTQYF	TRBD2	TRBJ2-3	many	TRBV6-4
TGTGCCAGCAGTGACGGAAAGGGGGACAATCAGCCCCAGCATTTT	CASSDGKGDNQPQHF	.	TRBJ1-5	.	TRBV6-4
TGTGCCAGCAGCTTAGAAGGGTTGGGAGAGACCCAGTACTTC	CASSLEGLGETQYF	.	TRBJ2-5	.	TRBV7-8
TGTGCCAGCAGCCCCGCCTCTGGCGGCTACACCTTC	CASSPASGGYTF	.	TRBJ1-2	.	TRBV11-2
TGTGCCAGCACCCGGACAGGGATGGTGAATGAGCAGTTCTTC	CASTRTGMVNEQFF	TRBD1	TRBJ2-1	.	TRBV6-5
TGTGCCAGTAGTATTGATAGCGGGTACAATGAGCAGTTCTTC	CASSIDSGYNEQFF	TRBD2	TRBJ2-1	.	TRBV19
TGTGCCAGCAGCGTAGGCGGCACCCACGAGCAGTACTTC	CASSVGGTHEQYF	.	TRBJ2-7	.	TRBV9
TGTGCCAGCAGCTTAAGGGACAGTTTCTATGGCTACACCTTC	CASSLRDSFYGYTF	TRBD1	TRBJ1-2	.	TRBV11-1
TGCAGCGTTGAGCTATGGAACACTGAAGCTTTCTTT	CSVELWNTEAFF	.	TRBJ1-1	.	TRBV29-1